The T cell receptor (beta chain) described here comes from a study of T cell responses to AZD1222 COVID-19 vaccine. Study-wide points: Most donors were white British, females outnumbered males, and clonal diversity was possibly underestimated. Per reports, nearly half of all spike-specific TCRs target regions that are unmutated in variants. Baseline seropositivity occurred in only a handful of AZD1222 recipients.

This clone occurred once. The antigen is not known. Measured with immunoSEQ multiplex PCR; TCRdb has only the in-frame clones, and not every one. Of 100,000 to 130,000 clones listed, roughly nine tenths are singletons. This CDR3 comprises 12 residues. In germline, CDR1 is MDHEN, CDR2 SYDVKM. The V end was cut by 5 bases, the J end by 8 bases, with 12 bases between. The genes are TRBV28 and TRBJ1-2, with a possible D match to TRBD1 (6 bases). This TCR was recovered from an adult in good health. The starting material was peripheral blood, obtained on day 0 of MenACWY control vaccination. CDR3 coding DNA: TGTGCCAGCAGTCGTACAGGGATCGGCTACACCTTC. Amino acids: CASSRTGIGYTF.